The 25 T cell receptor beta chains below come from one sample, sequenced in a study of blood T cells in healthy people across ages. The use of a sample-barcoded 5' primer and a J-beta primer mix characterized a second PCR of roughly 6 to 11 cycles. TCRdb called the 5' RACE reads again in MiXCR, with one record for every CDR3 protein. Of about 500,000 distinct CDR3 sequences in the sample, 24% were seen once. The same data also went into a second study, on T cells of mothers and their children.

Sequencing used blood. Receptor source: a boy aged 5-17 years in good health.

The table lists this clonotype with a few counts. The chain combines TRBV3-1 with TRBJ2-1, with TRBD2 matching 8 bases. V lost 0 bases, J lost 3 bases, and 10 bases stayed unmatched. Per the germline V gene, CDR1 is LGHDT and CDR2 is YNNKEL (reference sequence). CDR3 size: 18 residues. The CDR3 is CASSQERAGGGIYNEQFF. CDR3 DNA sequence: TGTGCCAGCAGCCAAGAACGGGCCGGGGGGGGAATCTACAATGAGCAGTTCTTC.

This clonotype occurred a few times. The chain is built from TRBV28 and TRBJ1-4; D may be TRBD1 (5 bases). Germline V gene sequence: CDR1 MDHEN, CDR2 SYDVKM. CDR3 size: 14 residues. V gave up 6 bases and J gave up 4 bases, with 12 bases separating them. The CDR3 reads CASSPGAGNEKLFF. The CDR3 DNA reads TGTGCCAGCAGCCCCGGGGCCGGTAATGAAAAACTGTTTTTT.

V gene TRBV20-1 combines with J gene TRBJ1-2; possibly TRBD1 for D (6 bases). Germline V gives CDR1 DFQATT, CDR2 SNEGSKA (reference sequence). Trimming removed 1 base from V and 8 bases from J, with 14 bases in between. This CDR3 is built from 13 residues. The CDR3 loop reads CSARASGVVGYTF. CDR3 in DNA: TGCAGTGCTAGAGCTTCAGGGGTAGTCGGCTACACCTTC.

This clonotype was found a few times. The rearrangement links TRBV5-1 to TRBJ2-3; 14 bases map to TRBD2. V was pared by 4 bases and J by 4 bases, with 11 bases of the junction left unmatched. The length of the CDR3 is 18 residues. CDR1 and CDR2 (germline): SGHRS, YFSETQ. The CDR3 loop is CASSPKTSGRAFPDTQYF. The CDR3 bases are TGCGCCAGCAGCCCGAAGACTAGCGGGAGGGCCTTTCCAGATACGCAGTATTTT.

V and J are TRBV10-3 and TRBJ2-4; 9 bases agree with TRBD2. CDR3 length equals 16 residues. The ends lost 0 bases at V and 4 bases at J; junction bases unmatched: 4. In germline, CDR1 is ENHRY, CDR2 SYGVKD. The CDR3 nucleotides read TGTGCCATCAGTGAGTCTAGTACTAGCGGGAAAAACATTCAGTACTTC. Translating gives CAISESSTSGKNIQYF.

This chain connects TRBV12-3 or TRBV12-4 to TRBJ1-1; 7 positions match TRBD1. The J segment lost 6 bases and the V segment lost 7 bases, leaving 5 bases of the junction unmatched. The CDR3 is made up of 12 amino acids. CDR3 nucleotide sequence: TGTGCCAGCAAAGGGACAGTAGCTGAAGCTTTCTTT. Amino acids: CASKGTVAEAFF.

In this sample, this clonotype turned up a few times. The V call is TRBV7-9, the J call TRBJ1-1; unclear D gene. Trimming took 0 bases from V and 8 from J, leaving 10 bases between them. Germline V gene sequence: CDR1 SEHNR, CDR2 FQNEAQ (reference sequence). This CDR3 spans 13 amino acids. The CDR3 protein is CASSLAVRTEAFF. The CDR3 coding sequence is TGTGCCAGCAGCTTAGCGGTACGGACCGAAGCTTTCTTT.

The chain employs TRBV4-1 and TRBJ2-1; D is possibly TRBD1 (6 bases). CDR1 and CDR2 (germline): MGHRA, YSYEKL. The CDR3 has 13 amino acids. The V and J ends lost 3 bases and 6 bases respectively, with 9 bases between them. The CDR3 is CASSHRGGNEQFF. In DNA, the CDR3 is TGCGCCAGCAGCCACCGAGGGGGCAATGAGCAGTTCTTC.

The chain couples TRBV5-1 to TRBJ2-6; D is ambiguous. The germline V gene encodes CDR1 SGHRS and CDR2 YFSETQ. This CDR3 is 16 amino acids long. The ends were cut back, 0 bases at V and 6 bases at J, with 13 bases in the middle. The CDR3 DNA sequence: TGCGCCAGCAGCTTGGGCGAGCGCGAGGCGGCCAACGTCCTGACTTTC. Its translation: CASSLGEREAANVLTF.

V and J are TRBV9 and TRBJ1-1; 7 bases map to TRBD1. J lost 2 bases, V lost 3 bases, and 4 bases had no gene match. From germline, CDR1 is SGDLS and CDR2 YYNGEE. The CDR3 is 14 residues long. CDR3: CASSAGGGNTEAFF. The CDR3, as DNA: TGTGCCAGCAGCGCAGGGGGGGGCAACACTGAAGCTTTCTTT.

The chain employs TRBV20-1 and TRBJ2-7; D is possibly TRBD1 (6 bases). V lost 0 bases and J 2 bases, leaving 11 bases between the germline ends. Looked up from germline, CDR1 is DFQATT and CDR2 is SNEGSKA (reference sequence). The CDR3 consists of 14 residues. The CDR3 DNA reads as TGCAGTGCTAGAGATGACAGGCCTCCCTACGAGCAGTACTTC. Translation: CSARDDRPPYEQYF.

This clonotype was seen more than once but under ten times. The chain carries TRBV20-1 and TRBJ2-7; 8 bases match TRBD2. This CDR3 contains 14 residues. V shed 6 bases and J 2 bases; nucleotides not matched to a gene: 9. The V gene's germline CDR1 is DFQATT and CDR2 SNEGSKA (reference sequence). The DNA of the CDR3 is TGCAGTGCGGAACCTGGCGGGAGGCCCTACGAGCAGTACTTC. Protein sequence: CSAEPGGRPYEQYF.

The chain has TRBV4-3 and TRBJ1-1; TRBD1 is a possible D gene (5 bases). Between the trimmed V and J ends, which lost 0 bases and 6 bases, there was a span of 20 bases. Germline V gene sequence: CDR1 LGHNA, CDR2 YSLEER. The CDR3 is made up of 17 amino acids. This CDR3 reads CASSQDWGGVSGPEAFF. The CDR3 bases are TGCGCCAGCAGCCAAGATTGGGGCGGGGTTTCGGGGCCTGAAGCTTTCTTT.

This clonotype was found a few times. V is TRBV27 and J is TRBJ2-5; no firm D call. Deletions cut 8 bases from V and 5 bases from J, with 15 bases between. Germline V gene data show CDR1 as MNHEY and CDR2 as SMNVEV (reference sequence). The CDR3 is 13 amino acids. The CDR3 nucleotides read TGTGCCAGCGCCTACAAGTTGGGGGAGACCCAGTACTTC. Encoded protein: CASAYKLGETQYF.

The V and J genes are TRBV7-2 and TRBJ2-5, with 8 bases aligning to TRBD2. The length of the CDR3 is 14 residues. The trim removed 2 bases at V and 5 bases at J, leaving 4 bases unmatched. The germline CDR1 and CDR2 sequences are SGHTA and FQGNSA. The DNA for the CDR3 is TGTGCCAGCAGCTTAACCGGGAGGGGGGAGACCCAGTACTTC. Translation: CASSLTGRGETQYF.

The chain has TRBV28 and TRBJ2-1; D call uncertain. V lost 2 bases and J lost 3, with 5 bases in between. The CDR3 runs 13 residues. Germline V gives CDR1 MDHEN, CDR2 SYDVKM. The CDR3 sequence is CASSLHGYNEQFF. CDR3 nucleotides: TGTGCCAGCAGTTTACACGGCTACAATGAGCAGTTCTTC.

This clonotype was found many times. The J gene is TRBJ2-5, the V gene TRBV24-1, with 12 bases lining up with TRBD2. The assigned J gene may be wrong: the sequence end matches TRBJ2-1 better. The CDR3 loop spans 16 amino acids. The germline CDR1 and CDR2 sequences are KGHDR and SFDVKD. The CDR3 reads CATSDLGLAGSNEQFF. CDR3 nucleotides: TGTGCCACCAGTGATTTGGGACTAGCGGGATCAAATGAGCAGTTCTTC.

This clonotype was seen more than once but under ten times. The chain is built from TRBV25-1 and TRBJ2-7; 7 bases align to TRBD2. V shed 3 bases and J 9 bases; nucleotides not matched to a gene: 2. The germline gives CDR1 MGHDK, CDR2 SYGVNS. The CDR3 is 11 amino acids. CDR3 residues: CASSDRLAQYF. The DNA of the CDR3 is TGTGCCAGCAGTGACCGACTAGCGCAGTACTTC.

This clonotype has just a few counts. One end of the junction is discordant with germline, which a read error may explain. The chain is built from TRBV4-1 and TRBJ2-3; D is perhaps TRBD2 (6 bases). CDR1 is MGHRA, CDR2 YSYEKL, per germline. The CDR3 has 15 residues. In DNA form, the CDR3 reads TGCGCCAGCAGCCCCTTGCGGGATCGCACAGATACGCAGTACTTT. Its translation: CASSPLRDRTDTQYF.

This clonotype was detected only a few times. The chain carries TRBV10-3 and TRBJ1-1; D is ambiguous. The germline CDR1 and CDR2 sequences are ENHRY and SYGVKD. There are 13 residues in the CDR3. V gave up 6 bases and J gave up 3 bases, with 11 bases separating them. The CDR3 nucleotides are TGTGCCATCAGGGACCTTGGGGACACTGAAGCTTTCTTT. This translates into CAIRDLGDTEAFF.

This clonotype appeared many times. V gene TRBV2 combines with J gene TRBJ2-1; 12 nucleotides line up with TRBD2. Germline values: CDR1 SNHLY, CDR2 FYNNEI. Germline trimming cut 4 bases from V and 3 bases from J; bases unmatched to any gene: 4. The CDR3 runs to 16 residues. The CDR3 loop is CASSGLAGEHYNEQFF. CDR3 bases: TGTGCCAGCAGTGGACTAGCGGGAGAACACTACAATGAGCAGTTCTTC.

This clonotype was observed a handful of times. The chain links TRBV11-2 to TRBJ2-1; maybe TRBD2 (6 bases). Germline CDR1 SGHAT, CDR2 FQNNGV. V gave up 3 bases and J gave up 6 bases, with 9 bases separating them. The CDR3 is 13 residues long. CDR3 DNA: TGTGCCAGCAGCTTTACTAGCCCCAATGAGCAGTTCTTC. The encoded protein is CASSFTSPNEQFF.

This chain connects TRBV27 to TRBJ1-4; 7 nucleotides line up with TRBD1. The CDR3 length is 14 residues. The germline V gene encodes CDR1 MNHEY and CDR2 SMNVEV (reference sequence). Losses at the gene ends were 6 bases for V and 5 bases for J; bases not matched to a gene: 6. CDR3 residues: CASRPGTVNEKLFF. Here the CDR3 DNA reads TGTGCCAGCAGGCCCGGGACAGTGAATGAAAAACTGTTTTTT.

V gene TRBV20-1 combines with J gene TRBJ2-5, with 9 bases identical to TRBD2. The junction had 7 bases not matched to a gene; V was cut back by 5 bases and J by 3 bases. There are 14 residues in the CDR3. Germline loops: CDR1 DFQATT, CDR2 SNEGSKA (reference sequence). CDR3 sequence: CSAGALAGEETQYF. As DNA, the CDR3 is TGCAGTGCTGGAGCTTTAGCGGGAGAAGAGACCCAGTACTTC.

The rearrangement uses TRBV20-1 and TRBJ2-1; no clear D gene. This CDR3 is 15 amino acids long. V was clipped by 3 bases and J by 1 base, with 13 bases between them. Germline V gene data show CDR1 as DFQATT and CDR2 as SNEGSKA (reference sequence). As DNA, the CDR3 is TGCAGTGCTAGTAGAGACTCGGTGTCCTACAATGAGCAGTTCTTC. Residues: CSASRDSVSYNEQFF.